This TCR beta chain was recovered during a study of T-cell memory formation after mild COVID-19 (dated by TCRdb to 2020 to 2023). About the full investigation: Most TCR sequence clusters were specific to one of the two donors. In two donors, T-cell clones that expanded and contracted after mild COVID-19 were tracked by sequencing TCRalpha and TCRbeta repertoires over time. Two young, previously healthy adult volunteers, one female and one male, were included in the cohort. Paper-wide results and their limitations: Only two mild cases were covered by the study, and larger cohorts that include severe cases with pre-infection samples were considered necessary. Contracting CD4+ clones were located mainly in the CM and EM memory subsets, whereas CD8+ clones were found to be enriched in EMRA. Balanced CD4/CD8 phenotypes were observed for clones contracting from day 15 to 85, whereas a bias towards CD4+ was observed for a second wave of clones expanding from day 15 to 37. Some responding clones were detected in pre-infection memory, suggesting pre-existing cross-reactive memory T cells joined the SARS-CoV-2 response. SARS-CoV-2 specificity was not confirmed for the second-wave clones peaking on day 37.

Details on this clonotype: What this receptor recognizes is not known. Per-base quality was not reported, and no clone a single base away is much larger than it.

TCRdb records Illumina NovaSeq 6000 as the sequencer. TCRalpha and TCRbeta cDNA libraries were built by 5'RACE with constant-segment primers, adding sample barcodes and unique molecular identifiers. RNA was extracted from every sample with Trizol reagent. Library amplification was performed in two PCR steps, and a second sample barcode and Illumina TruSeq adapters were introduced in the second step. Sequencing of the libraries was done on an Illumina NovaSeq, producing 2 x 150 bp paired-end reads. Per the source publication's procedure: The reads were demultiplexed and collapsed into UMI-guided consensus sequences using migec v1.2.7. With mixcr v2.1.11, UMI consensuses were aligned to TRA and TRB V and J templates and assembled into clonotypes. Expanded or contracted clonotypes were those called significant by both edgeR and NoisET, with noise models trained on biological replicates. For edgeR calls, the thresholds were a false discovery rate-adjusted p below 0.01 and a log2 fold-change of 1. PCA with hierarchical clustering of max-normalized trajectories of the 1000 most abundant clonotypes was used as exploratory dynamics analysis. Separately sequenced CD4+ and CD8+ repertoires were used to assign a CD4 or CD8 phenotype to each responding clone. TCRdb reprocessing: public reads trimmed at Q25 with fastp, clones called with MiXCR, in-frame beta chains kept. Every entry covers one CDR3 protein and lists the most common genes and DNA from its rows. TCRdb's processing, not the study's, gives the V and J calls here. Recorded for this sample are around 300,000 distinct CDR3 sequences; more than 15% of them occurred a single time. The top ten hold roughly 24% of the sample.

Reading from cysteine to phenylalanine, the CDR3 counts 16 amino acids. CDR3 DNA is the only sequence kept; it has 48 bases, read in frame from the first base. The CDR1 and CDR2 encoded by the germline V gene are MGHRA and YSYEKL. The V end gives up 0 bases and the J end 6 bases, leaving 6 bases in the junction not matched to a gene. Ficoll-Paque density gradient centrifugation was the method used to isolate PBMCs. The sequence is built from TRBV4-1 and TRBJ2-2, and 8 junctional nucleotides match TRBD2. Material for sequencing was PBMCs or a T cell subset sorted from them (not recorded which). The clonotype comes from a man aged 18 to 35 who had mild COVID-19 (a few samples of this study predate the infection). The sample titles of this study are shuffled in the database, so cell type and time point are left out; the donor was told from shared clones. The CDR3 sequence is CASSQEAGARAGELFF. The DNA is TGCGCCAGCAGCCAAGAAGCGGGGGCCCGGGCCGGGGAGCTGTTTTTT.